The 3 T cell receptor beta chains below all came from one sample that was sequenced in a study of monozygotic twins with inflammatory bowel disease. TCRdb re-called the 5' RACE reads; one entry per CDR3 protein, DNA not given. Its listing shows more than 350,000 distinct CDR3 sequences. The source material was blood. Receptors originate from a human donor with ulcerative colitis or Crohn's disease, or a healthy co-twin of an affected twin (not recorded which).

The gene calls are TRBV29-1 and TRBJ1-2; no DNA is available, so the TRBD1 call from TCRdb remains unchecked. Germline lookup yields CDR1 SQVTM and CDR2 ANQGSEA. This CDR3 is built from 14 residues. The CDR3 reads CSVQGQGAEDGYTF.

This sequence joins TRBV5-1 and TRBJ1-1; there is no DNA to check the TCRdb D call of TRBD1. This CDR3 region has 13 residues. Germline V gives CDR1 SGHRS, CDR2 YFSETQ. CDR3 protein: CASTQRGGTEAFF.

V usage is TRBV18 and J usage is TRBJ2-2. The CDR3 sequence is 14 residues long. Germline CDR1 reads KGHSH; CDR2 reads LQKENI. The chain's CDR3 is CASSPPDRPGELFF.